The 30 T cell receptor beta chains below were found in one sample sequenced in a study of T cells in tuberculosis (dated 2018 in TCRdb). What this sample's time point label stands for: new active TB diagnosis, blood taken before or within 7 days of starting treatment. Libraries were built with the immunoSEQ multiplex PCR assay. The source is immuneACCESS, and TCRdb retained only in-frame sequences with V and J called. Part of the clones is not carried over; for the studies checked, unresolved V genes explain less than half of this, and the remainder is unexplained. In all, the sample holds around 40,000 clones, and roughly 94% of those were seen once. Clones ranked in the top ten supply around 4% of the sample. The sample was PBMCs, taken at tuberculosis diagnosis. All receptors come from an adult with tuberculosis.

J is TRBJ1-2 and V is TRBV29-1; D is unresolved. V dropped 3 bases and J dropped 6 bases, with 5 bases sitting between them. The CDR3 runs 10 residues. Germline CDR1 SQVTM, CDR2 ANQGSEA. The CDR3 is CSVDEDGYTF. Written as DNA, the CDR3 is TGCAGCGTTGACGAGGATGGCTACACCTTC.

This chain connects TRBV7-9 to TRBJ2-1; D unresolved. The CDR3 consists of 13 residues. Trimming cost V 7 bases and J 0 bases, with 7 bases left between them. CDR1 is SEHNR, CDR2 FQNEAQ, per germline (reference sequence). For the CDR3, the DNA is TGTGCCAGCAACCCGAGCTCCTACAATGAGCAGTTCTTC. Translation: CASNPSSYNEQFF.

V is TRBV5-1 and J is TRBJ1-3; TRBD1 is a possible D gene (6 bases). This CDR3 is built from 15 residues. Germline V gene data show CDR1 as SGHRS and CDR2 as YFSETQ. V was cut by 4 bases and J by 4 bases, with 15 bases left in between. CDR3: CASSPQGVGGNTIYF. The CDR3 bases are TGCGCCAGCAGCCCACAGGGTGTAGGGGGAAACACCATATATTTT.

This chain connects TRBV19 to TRBJ2-7; 8 nucleotides match TRBD1. Germline CDR1 and CDR2: LNHDA and SQIVND (reference sequence). The CDR3 loop spans 15 amino acids. V lost 5 bases and J lost 6; bases outside the gene matches: 12. The CDR3 sequence: CASSPPDREPGEQYF. The CDR3 bases are TGTGCCAGTAGTCCTCCGGACAGGGAACCTGGCGAGCAGTACTTC.

The chain recombines TRBV19 with TRBJ1-2; 10 nucleotides align to TRBD1. The V gene end was trimmed by 7 bases and the J gene end by 6 bases; junction bases not matched to a gene: 17. The CDR3 has 17 residues. The germline V gene encodes CDR1 LNHDA and CDR2 SQIVND (reference sequence). Here the CDR3 DNA reads TGTGCCAGTACTTTGGAGACAGGGGGCGTGCGATTTCATGGCTACACCTTC. Its protein is CASTLETGGVRFHGYTF.

This sequence joins TRBV7-2 and TRBJ2-7, with TRBD1 identical over 8 bases. This CDR3 region has 15 residues. Germline V CDR1 and CDR2: SGHTA, FQGNSA. With 3 bases clipped from V and 3 bases from J, the junction kept 7 bases outside the gene matches. CDR3 sequence reads: CASSLMTGDFYEQYF. The CDR3 DNA sequence: TGTGCCAGCAGCTTGATGACAGGGGACTTCTACGAGCAGTACTTC.

V is TRBV29-1 and J is TRBJ2-1, with D perhaps TRBD2 (5 bases). The germline V gene has CDR1 SQVTM and CDR2 ANQGSEA. The V end lost 3 bases, the J end lost 0 bases, and 15 bases lay between the germline ends. The CDR3 is 16 amino acids. The DNA for the CDR3 is TGCAGCGTTGAGGGCCTAGCCTTCATCTCCTACAATGAGCAGTTCTTC. Its protein is CSVEGLAFISYNEQFF.

This sequence joins TRBV5-6 and TRBJ2-3; tentative D call: TRBD1 (5 bases). V lost 0 bases, J lost 8 bases, and 7 bases lay in between. The CDR3 has 12 amino acids. CDR1 and CDR2 (germline): SGHDT, YYEEEE. CDR3 residues: CASSLGQLTQYF. CDR3 bases: TGTGCCAGCAGCTTGGGACAGCTTACGCAGTATTTT.

The chain links TRBV29-1 to TRBJ2-7; D ambiguous. Germline-derived CDR1 and CDR2 are SQVTM and ANQGSEA. This CDR3 contains 13 residues. The V gene lost 4 bases and the J gene lost 3 bases, with 13 bases spanning the gap. This CDR3 reads CSVGRGLGYEQYF. In nucleotides, the CDR3 is TGCAGCGTTGGACGCGGCTTGGGCTACGAGCAGTACTTC.

The chain uses TRBV6-1 and TRBJ2-7, with a weak D call TRBD2 (5 bases). Germline assignment: CDR1 MNHNS and CDR2 SASEGT. The CDR3 spans 15 residues. V lost 2 bases and J lost 2, with 13 bases in between. The CDR3 region is CASSESQKGAYEQYF. The CDR3 region has the DNA TGTGCCAGCAGTGAATCCCAGAAGGGAGCCTACGAGCAGTACTTC.

This rearrangement joins TRBV2 to TRBJ2-2, with 15 bases fitting TRBD2. Germline-derived CDR1 and CDR2 are SNHLY and FYNNEI. The V and J ends lost 6 bases and 0 bases, in that order; junction bases with no gene match: 11. The CDR3 is made up of 20 amino acids. CDR3 protein: CASRERTSGGGPTNTGELFF. The CDR3 bases are TGTGCCAGCAGGGAAAGGACTAGCGGGGGGGGACCCACGAACACCGGGGAGCTGTTTTTT. The full variable domain, completed using reference TRBV2 and TRBJ2-2, is EPEVTQTPSHQVTQMGQEVILRCVPISNHLYFYWYRQILGQKVEFLVSFYNNEISEKSEIFDDQFSVERPDGSNFTLKIRSTKLEDSAMYFCASRERTSGGGPTNTGELFFGEGSRLTVL.

The chain uses TRBV7-6 and TRBJ2-2; no clear D. Germline V gives CDR1 SGHVS, CDR2 FNYEAQ. There are 14 residues in the CDR3. V was cut by 6 bases and J by 2 bases, with 10 bases left in between. CDR3 DNA: TGTGCCAGCAGTCTTACAGCAAACACCGGGGAGCTGTTTTTT. Translation: CASSLTANTGELFF.

The gene calls are TRBV6-6 and TRBJ2-2; D perhaps matches TRBD1 (5 bases). Germline CDR1 is MNHNY and CDR2 is SVGAGI (reference sequence). The germline V and J ends were trimmed by 5 bases and 5 bases, with 15 bases remaining between them. This CDR3 comprises 15 residues. The chain's CDR3 is CASSPSRAMTGELFF. DNA for the CDR3: TGTGCCAGCAGTCCGTCCAGGGCGATGACCGGGGAGCTGTTTTTT.

CDR3 DNA: TGTGCCAGCAGGGCCATGGGGCCCCCAGAGACCCAGTACTTC. Its protein is CASRAMGPPETQYF. The chain couples TRBV5-6 to TRBJ2-5; possibly TRBD1 for D (5 bases). V was cut by 5 bases and J by 4 bases, with 15 bases left in between. CDR3 length equals 14 residues. Germline CDR1 is SGHDT and CDR2 is YYEEEE. Full variable domain (rest looked up from reference TRBV5-6 and TRBJ2-5): DAGVTQSPTHLIKTRGQQVTLRCSPKSGHDTVSWYQQALGQGPQFIFQYYEEEERQRGNFPDRFSGHQFPNYSSELNVNALLLGDSALYLCASRAMGPPETQYFGPGTRLLVL.

V usage is TRBV19 and J usage is TRBJ1-5, with a tentative D call TRBD1 (6 bases). The CDR3 runs to 15 residues. Trimming removed 0 bases from V and 6 bases from J, with 12 bases in between. Germline CDR1 reads LNHDA; CDR2 reads SQIVND (reference sequence). In DNA form, the CDR3 reads TGTGCCAGTAGTATAGAGGGGCAGGGGCCTCAGCCCCAGCATTTT. It encodes CASSIEGQGPQPQHF. Full variable domain (outside the CDR3, taken from reference TRBV19 and TRBJ1-5): DGGITQSPKYLFRKEGQNVTLSCEQNLNHDAMYWYRQDPGQGLRLIYYSQIVNDFQKGDIAEGYSVSREKKESFPLTVTSAQKNPTAFYLCASSIEGQGPQPQHFGDGTRLSIL.

This clone was observed a single time. This chain connects TRBV6-1 to TRBJ1-5; 11 nucleotides line up with TRBD1. The V gene's germline CDR1 is MNHNS and CDR2 SASEGT. Germline trimming cut 5 bases from V and 4 bases from J; bases unmatched to any gene: 4. The CDR3 extends over 15 amino acids. The DNA of the CDR3 is TGTGCCAGCAGTACCGGACAGGGGGCAAATCAGCCCCAGCATTTT. Translation gives CASSTGQGANQPQHF.

The V and J genes are TRBV7-2 and TRBJ1-1, with TRBD1 as a possible D gene (5 bases). This CDR3 has 16 amino acids. With 1 base removed from V and 0 bases from J, the gap between germline ends came to 12 bases. Looked up from germline, CDR1 is SGHTA and CDR2 is FQGNSA. In DNA, the CDR3 is TGTGCCAGCAGCTTAGATGCAGGGAACCTGAACACTGAAGCTTTCTTT. Translation: CASSLDAGNLNTEAFF.

V is TRBV7-9 and J is TRBJ1-2; 11 bases match TRBD1. The CDR3 is made up of 15 amino acids. The V segment lost 5 bases and the J segment 6 bases; nucleotides outside the gene matches: 8. The germline V gene encodes CDR1 SEHNR and CDR2 FQNEAQ (reference sequence). This CDR3 reads CASSQRDRGKHGYTF. In DNA, the CDR3 is TGTGCCAGCAGCCAGCGGGACAGGGGGAAGCATGGCTACACCTTC.

V and J are TRBV7-3 and TRBJ2-3, with TRBD2 matching over 12 bases. Losses at the gene ends were 5 bases for V and 5 bases for J; bases not matched to a gene: 11. CDR3 length: 17 residues. Germline V gene data show CDR1 as SGHTA and CDR2 as FQGTGA. The CDR3 loop is CASSQKLAGGGVDTQYF. DNA for the CDR3: TGTGCCAGCAGCCAAAAACTAGCGGGGGGAGGAGTAGATACGCAGTATTTT.

This clone came up a few times. The chain employs TRBV10-2 and TRBJ2-3, with D possibly being TRBD1 (6 bases). The V gene lost 3 bases and the J gene lost 5 bases, with 9 bases spanning the gap. Germline-derived CDR1 and CDR2 are WSHSY and SAAADI. This CDR3 contains 13 residues. CDR3 residues: CASSDLGGDTQYF. In DNA form, the CDR3 reads TGCGCCAGCAGTGATCTAGGGGGAGATACGCAGTATTTT.

The rearrangement links TRBV10-3 to TRBJ1-1, with 12 nucleotides matching TRBD1. The CDR3 is made up of 17 amino acids. V shed 6 bases and J 2 bases; nucleotides not matched to a gene: 10. Germline V gives CDR1 ENHRY, CDR2 SYGVKD. CDR3 nucleotide sequence: TGTGCCATCAGGGACCCGGGACAGGGGGCGTCCAACACTGAAGCTTTCTTT. It specifies CAIRDPGQGASNTEAFF.

This chain connects TRBV7-2 to TRBJ1-1; perhaps TRBD1 as D (6 bases). Germline CDR1 and CDR2: SGHTA and FQGNSA. This CDR3 is built from 14 residues. The V end was cut by 4 bases, the J end by 1 base, with 10 bases between. The CDR3 DNA follows: TGTGCCAGCAGCTCTAGGGGGACGAACACTGAAGCTTTCTTT. Its protein is CASSSRGTNTEAFF.

This chain joins TRBV6-1 and TRBJ1-6, with D possibly matching TRBD1 (5 bases). From germline, CDR1 is MNHNS and CDR2 SASEGT. The CDR3 has 14 residues. The germline V and J ends were trimmed by 2 bases and 4 bases, with 6 bases remaining between them. The CDR3 sequence is CASSEQGYNSPLHF. In DNA, the CDR3 is TGTGCCAGCAGTGAACAGGGTTATAATTCACCCCTCCACTTT.

The J gene is TRBJ1-4, the V gene TRBV9; 7 bases are shared with TRBD1. Germline-derived CDR1 and CDR2 are SGDLS and YYNGEE. This CDR3 has 16 residues. V dropped 4 bases and J dropped 7; count of bases not matched to a gene: 13. The CDR3: CASSSYSTGQGEKLFF. CDR3 bases: TGTGCCAGCAGCTCATACTCGACAGGGCAGGGTGAAAAACTGTTTTTT.

The rearrangement uses TRBV7-3 and TRBJ1-1; 7 bases align to TRBD1. The CDR3 loop spans 12 amino acids. From germline, CDR1 is SGHTA and CDR2 FQGTGA. J gave up 7 bases and V 6 bases, and 5 bases lay outside the gene matches. In DNA form, the CDR3 reads TGTGCCAGCAGAGGGGGCTCTGGTGAAGCTTTCTTT. Translated: CASRGGSGEAFF.

This clone showed up just a few times. The rearrangement links TRBV6-1 to TRBJ2-1, with 7 positions matching TRBD2. In germline, CDR1 is MNHNS, CDR2 SASEGT. This CDR3 contains 15 residues. Germline trimming cut 2 bases from V and 2 bases from J; bases unmatched to any gene: 3. CDR3 bases: TGTGCCAGCAGTGAACAGGCGGGGGCCTACAATGAGCAGTTCTTC. This sequence encodes CASSEQAGAYNEQFF.

The rearrangement links TRBV13 to TRBJ2-7, with a weak D call TRBD1 (6 bases). This CDR3 region has 12 residues. Germline V gives CDR1 PRHDT, CDR2 FYEKMQ (reference sequence). V was cut by 0 bases and J by 7 bases, with 7 bases left in between. CDR3 protein: CASSLGGAEQYF. CDR3 coding DNA: TGTGCCAGCAGCTTAGGGGGGGCAGAGCAGTACTTC.

This rearrangement joins TRBV19 to TRBJ1-5, with 9 bases that match TRBD1. The CDR3 has 14 amino acids. With 7 bases clipped from V and 7 bases from J, the junction kept 8 bases outside the gene matches. Germline CDR1 LNHDA, CDR2 SQIVND (reference sequence). CDR3 amino acids: CASTPGQGLQPQHF. The CDR3 nucleotides are TGTGCCAGTACCCCGGGACAGGGACTCCAGCCCCAGCATTTT.

This chain links TRBV2 with TRBJ2-3, with D maybe TRBD2 (6 bases). Trimming shortened V by 6 bases and J by 3 bases, and 10 bases separated the two germline ends. The CDR3 is 13 amino acids. Germline V gene data show CDR1 as SNHLY and CDR2 as FYNNEI. The DNA for the CDR3 is TGTGCCAGCAGGCGGGGTTGGACAGATACGCAGTATTTT. It yields the protein CASRRGWTDTQYF. The complete variable domain, with remaining parts taken from reference TRBV2 and TRBJ2-3, reads EPEVTQTPSHQVTQMGQEVILRCVPISNHLYFYWYRQILGQKVEFLVSFYNNEISEKSEIFDDQFSVERPDGSNFTLKIRSTKLEDSAMYFCASRRGWTDTQYFGPGTRLTVL.

This clone was seen a few times. The CDR3: CASSTGYYGYTF. The DNA of the CDR3 is TGTGCCAGCAGTACGGGGTACTATGGCTACACCTTC. The chain employs TRBV28 and TRBJ1-2; D remains unclear. The CDR3 covers 12 residues. Germline CDR1 is MDHEN and CDR2 is SYDVKM. V was shortened by 5 bases and J by 3 bases, with 7 bases between the two germline ends.